Listed here are 27 T cell receptor beta chains from one sample, sequenced in a study of T cells in Graves' hyperthyroidism and ophthalmopathy (dated by TCRdb to 2018 to 2020). Libraries were constructed by multiplex PCR. The listed sequencing device is Illumina HiSeq 2000. The TCR beta CDR3 regions were amplified from the RNA transcripts. A first-round RT-PCR of the TCR CDR3 used the HTBI primer set with the Qiagen OneStep RT-PCR kit. TCRdb ran its own pipeline on the public reads, namely fastp trimming at Q25 and MiXCR clone calling, and kept in-frame beta chains. Entries are consolidated by CDR3 protein sequence, retaining the most common genes and DNA. In this sample the table shows under 350,000 distinct CDR3 sequences, 15% to 20% of which occur a single time. The ten largest clones represent about 49% of the sample. Material: blood. These receptors were collected from a woman aged 45-59 years with Graves' hyperthyroidism.

This clonotype was detected many times. One junction end disagrees with the germline gene, perhaps due to a read error. The genes are TRBV18 and TRBJ1-4, with D possibly being TRBD1 (5 bases). Germline CDR1 reads KGHSH; CDR2 reads LQKENI. The CDR3 covers 14 residues. For the CDR3, the DNA is TGTGCCAGCTCACCGACAGAACTTAATGGAAAACTGTTTTTT. It translates to CASSPTELNGKLFF.

This chain joins TRBV6-2 or TRBV6-3 and TRBJ2-7; a possible D gene is TRBD1 (5 bases). CDR1 is MNHEY, CDR2 SVGEGT, per germline. V dropped 3 bases and J dropped 5 bases, with 11 bases sitting between them. The CDR3 spans 13 residues. In DNA form, the CDR3 reads TGTGCCAGCAGTTATGCAGGGTGGAACGAGCAGTACTTC. This codes for CASSYAGWNEQYF.

The genes are TRBV4-1 and TRBJ1-1; 7 positions agree with TRBD1. The CDR3 contains 14 residues. Losses at the gene ends were 0 bases for V and 8 bases for J; bases not matched to a gene: 6. From germline, CDR1 is MGHRA and CDR2 YSYEKL. The CDR3 bases are TGCGCCAGCAGCCAAGATAATCAGGGGGGAGAAGCTTTCTTT. This encodes CASSQDNQGGEAFF.

This clonotype showed up just a few times. The chain combines TRBV27 with TRBJ1-2; D unclear. Looked up from germline, CDR1 is MNHEY and CDR2 is SMNVEV (reference sequence). The V and J ends lost 6 bases and 8 bases respectively, with 22 bases between them. The CDR3 consists of 15 residues. CDR3 region: CASSDSPALQWGYTF. The CDR3 bases are TGTGCCAGCAGCGATAGCCCGGCCCTCCAATGGGGCTACACCTTC.

This clonotype was seen many times. This chain connects TRBV2 to TRBJ1-1; possible D gene TRBD1, 6 bases. The CDR3 contains 14 residues. V lost 6 bases to trimming and J lost 0 bases, with 11 bases between them. CDR1 SNHLY and CDR2 FYNNEI come from the germline V gene. The CDR3 here is CASSGGPVNTEAFF. The DNA for the CDR3 is TGTGCCAGCAGCGGGGGGCCGGTGAACACTGAAGCTTTCTTT.

The rearrangement links TRBV2 to TRBJ2-7, with D possibly matching TRBD1 (6 bases). CDR1 and CDR2 from the germline V gene are SNHLY and FYNNEI. The CDR3 runs 11 residues. V was cut by 6 bases and J by 10 bases, with 13 bases left in between. CDR3 nucleotides: TGTGCCAGCAGACACGAGGGGGAACAGTACTTC. It is translated as CASRHEGEQYF.

In this sample, this clonotype turned up many times. The V call is TRBV2, the J call TRBJ1-4, with D perhaps matching TRBD1 (5 bases). Trimming removed 8 bases from V and 0 bases from J, with 10 bases in between. This CDR3 contains 14 residues. Looked up from germline, CDR1 is SNHLY and CDR2 is FYNNEI. Here the CDR3 DNA reads TGTGCCAGCGGAGGGGCACCAACTAATGAAAAACTGTTTTTT. This gives the protein CASGGAPTNEKLFF.

This clonotype was observed at least ten times. The rearrangement uses TRBV5-6 and TRBJ2-7, with 8 positions matching TRBD2. The germline CDR1 and CDR2 sequences are SGHDT and YYEEEE. After removal of 4 bases from V and 2 bases from J, the junction contained 17 bases not matched to a gene. There are 18 residues in the CDR3. As DNA, the CDR3 is TGTGCCAGCAGCCCGGGGAATAGCGGGACCCTCCTACCCTACGAGCAGTACGTC. Translating it yields CASSPGNSGTLLPYEQYV.

With respect to this clonotype: Germline is not matched at one junction end, which may reflect a read error. This sequence joins TRBV5-5 and TRBJ2-5, with 7 bases matching TRBD1. CDR3 size: 15 residues. Germline V CDR1 and CDR2: SGHKS, YYEKEE (reference sequence). CDR3: CASSLETGYQETQYF. The CDR3 nucleotides are TGCGCCAGCAGCTTGGAGACAGGGTATCAAGAGACCCAGTACTTC.

This clonotype was counted many times. The chain carries TRBV2 and TRBJ1-5, with unresolved D. The CDR3 loop spans 15 amino acids. CDR1 and CDR2 (germline): SNHLY, FYNNEI. With 6 bases removed from V and 3 bases from J, the gap between germline ends came to 15 bases. The CDR3 nucleotides are TGTGCCAGCAGGTTGTATTCACAGCTCAATCAGCCCCAGCATTTT. It specifies CASRLYSQLNQPQHF.

This clonotype was recorded a few times. The chain combines TRBV5-1 with TRBJ2-1; no definite D call. CDR1 and CDR2 from the germline V gene are SGHRS and YFSETQ. V was pared by 2 bases and J by 3 bases, with 9 bases between. CDR3 length: 14 residues. The CDR3 reads CASSLKGSYNEQFF. Here the CDR3 DNA reads TGCGCCAGCAGCTTAAAGGGCAGCTACAATGAGCAGTTCTTC.

The chain is built from TRBV7-9 and TRBJ2-1, with TRBD2 identical over 14 bases. Trimming removed 3 bases from V and 6 bases from J; junction bases left unmatched: 4. The CDR3 spans 16 residues. Germline V CDR1 and CDR2: SEHNR, FQNEAQ (reference sequence). CDR3 protein: CASSFRTSGRLNEQFF. The CDR3 nucleotides are TGTGCCAGCAGCTTCCGGACTAGCGGGAGGCTCAATGAGCAGTTCTTC.

This clonotype was found many times. The V gene is TRBV24-1, the J gene TRBJ1-2; 10 nucleotides line up with TRBD1. The trim removed 7 bases at V and 5 bases at J, leaving 3 bases unmatched. In germline, CDR1 is KGHDR, CDR2 SFDVKD. The CDR3 is 13 amino acids. CDR3 sequence: CATSPGQGYGYTF. CDR3 DNA: TGTGCCACCAGCCCGGGACAGGGGTATGGCTACACCTTC.

This clonotype was found a few times. This sequence joins TRBV2 and TRBJ2-3; 8 nucleotides align to TRBD1. Trimming at V came to 10 bases and at J to 4 bases, leaving 7 bases not matched to a gene. The CDR3 is made up of 13 amino acids. Germline V gene data show CDR1 as SNHLY and CDR2 as FYNNEI. For the CDR3, the DNA is TGTGCCACTTCCAGGGGGCAAGCAGATACGCAGTATTTT. Translating gives CATSRGQADTQYF.

The rearrangement joins TRBV5-5 to TRBJ2-5, with D maybe TRBD1 (6 bases). V was pared by 2 bases and J by 4 bases, with 15 bases between. Germline V CDR1 and CDR2: SGHKS, YYEKEE (reference sequence). The CDR3 extends over 15 amino acids. The CDR3 loop reads CASSFGTTSTETQYF. CDR3 in DNA: TGTGCCAGCAGCTTTGGGACAACGTCTACAGAGACCCAGTACTTC. Complete variable domain (other parts from reference TRBV5-5 and TRBJ2-5): DAGVTQSPTHLIKTRGQQVTLRCSPISGHKSVSWYQQVLGQGPQFIFQYYEKEERGRGNFPDRFSARQFPNYSSELNVNALLLGDSALYLCASSFGTTSTETQYFGPGTRLLVL.

This chain uses TRBV6-1 with TRBJ2-3; 9 nucleotides match TRBD2. CDR1 and CDR2 from the germline V gene are MNHNS and SASEGT. V lost 6 bases, J lost 4 bases, and 8 bases stayed unmatched. The CDR3 has 15 amino acids. CDR3 in DNA: TGTGCCAGCAGACTGGGACTAGCCTTCGCAGATACGCAGTATTTT. It encodes CASRLGLAFADTQYF.

The CDR3 coding sequence is TGTGCCAGCAGCCATCCGACAGGGACCAACACTGAAGCTTTCTTT. Its translation is CASSHPTGTNTEAFF. V and J are TRBV7-9 and TRBJ1-1; 7 nucleotides match TRBD1. The J segment lost 2 bases and the V segment lost 5 bases, leaving 8 bases of the junction unmatched. The CDR3 runs 15 residues. Germline CDR1 is SEHNR and CDR2 is FQNEAQ (reference sequence).

This clonotype was recorded at least ten times. The chain is built from TRBV11-2 and TRBJ2-7; no reliable D call. Germline values: CDR1 SGHAT, CDR2 FQNNGV. There are 14 residues in the CDR3. Trimming pared 2 bases from V and 1 base from J, leaving 9 bases between. The CDR3 nucleotides read TGTGCCAGCAGCTTAATGGGCGGATCCTACGAGCAGTACTTC. Translation: CASSLMGGSYEQYF.

This clonotype has just a few counts. The chain combines TRBV7-2 with TRBJ2-7, with TRBD2 identical over 7 bases. The V segment lost 1 base and the J segment 6 bases; nucleotides outside the gene matches: 12. Germline V lookup: CDR1 SGHTA, CDR2 FQGNSA. CDR3 size: 16 residues. The CDR3 DNA sequence: TGTGCCAGCAGCTTAGTAGAGGGCGGGAGAAGGGGCGAGCAGTACTTC. This codes for CASSLVEGGRRGEQYF.

This clonotype was seen a few times. The chain recombines TRBV6-2 or TRBV6-3 with TRBJ1-5, with D perhaps matching TRBD1 (5 bases). V was cut by 4 bases and J by 2 bases, with 12 bases left in between. This CDR3 region has 15 residues. Germline V gene data show CDR1 as MNHEY and CDR2 as SVGEGT. The CDR3 loop reads CASSSHQGGNQPQHF. CDR3 in DNA: TGTGCCAGCAGTTCACACCAGGGCGGCAATCAGCCCCAGCATTTT.

V gene TRBV4-1 combines with J gene TRBJ2-5; D could derive from TRBD1 or TRBD2 (5 bases each). There are 19 residues in the CDR3. The germline V gene has CDR1 MGHRA and CDR2 YSYEKL. V was shortened by 1 base and J by 7 bases, with 28 bases between the two germline ends. In DNA, the CDR3 is TGCGCCAGCAGCCAAGTATCCTCCCGGGGCAGCCCAATTCCGCGGACCCAGTACTTC. Translated: CASSQVSSRGSPIPRTQYF.

This clonotype was seen many times. V and J are TRBV6-1 and TRBJ2-1; 8 nucleotides align to TRBD2. V lost 7 bases to trimming and J lost 7 bases; unmatched junction nucleotides: 12. CDR3 length: 15 amino acids. Germline V CDR1 and CDR2: MNHNS, SASEGT. The CDR3 loop reads CASTSYGGGSNEQFF. CDR3 nucleotides: TGTGCCAGCACTTCCTACGGCGGGGGGTCGAATGAGCAGTTCTTC.

The CDR3: CASSLGREKGTQYF. Written as DNA, the CDR3 is TGCGCCAGCAGCTTGGGACGGGAAAAAGGGACCCAGTACTTC. V gene TRBV5-1 combines with J gene TRBJ2-5, with TRBD2 as a possible D gene (5 bases). Trimming cost V 0 bases and J 7 bases, with 13 bases left between them. Germline values: CDR1 SGHRS, CDR2 YFSETQ. The CDR3 sequence is 14 residues long.

The CDR3 coding sequence is TGCAGTGCTGGGGGGGGGCTTTCGTTTGAGCAGTTCTTC. Its translation: CSAGGGLSFEQFF. The chain is built from TRBV20-1 and TRBJ2-1, with D perhaps TRBD2 (7 bases). The germline gives CDR1 DFQATT, CDR2 SNEGSKA (reference sequence). Trimming removed 5 bases from V and 9 bases from J, with 17 bases in between. The CDR3 runs 13 residues.

This clonotype was detected only a few times. This chain joins TRBV30 and TRBJ2-3; D not resolved. Per germline, CDR1 GTSNPN and CDR2 SVGIG (reference sequence). V shed 2 bases and J shed 2 bases, with 11 bases lying between them. This CDR3 has 14 residues. CDR3 sequence reads: CAWSLTTLTDTQYF. DNA of the CDR3: TGTGCCTGGAGTCTGACCACCCTCACAGATACGCAGTATTTT.

This clonotype was picked up many times. This rearrangement joins TRBV5-6 to TRBJ2-5; 12 bases map to TRBD2. Trimming cost V 6 bases and J 7 bases; bases outside gene matches: 10. The germline V gene encodes CDR1 SGHDT and CDR2 YYEEEE. This CDR3 region has 15 residues. The CDR3 region is CASISGLAGKGTQYF. The CDR3 DNA sequence: TGTGCCAGCATCTCTGGACTAGCGGGGAAGGGGACCCAGTACTTC.

The V call is TRBV6-1, the J call TRBJ2-4; 10 positions match TRBD1. CDR3 length: 16 residues. From germline, CDR1 is MNHNS and CDR2 SASEGT. V gave up 8 bases and J gave up 9 bases; unmatched junction bases: 16. CDR3 in DNA: TGTGCCAGCGGGGGACAGGGGTCCAATTCCCTAGGCATTCAGTACTTC. It encodes CASGGQGSNSLGIQYF.